This TCR beta chain is from a study of blood T cell repertoires in COVID-19. Source study methods: Reference gene primer amplification gave estimated nucleated cell counts. Using immunoSEQ multiplex PCR, the repertoire was profiled, and TCRdb retains in-frame clones only, with some absent. V, J and clone size reflect that table, while D and trimming were determined from the DNA. The sample lists approximately 80,000 clones; over 80% were seen once. A remark on this clone: Distinct nucleotide sequences in the sample also encode this CDR3.

Germline assignment: CDR1 SGHRS and CDR2 YFSETQ. The CDR3 totals 15 residues. V trimming: 4 bases; J trimming: 2 bases; junction bases outside the gene matches: 7. Sequencing was done on a sample of peripheral blood. The clonotype comes from a woman between 65 and 79 years old with acute or convalescent COVID-19. The chain uses TRBV5-1 and TRBJ2-7; the match to TRBD1 covers 9 bases. In DNA, the CDR3 is TGCGCCAGCAGCCTGAGGACAGGGGCGCCCTACGAGCAGTACTTC. Its translation is CASSLRTGAPYEQYF.